What follows describes a single TCR beta chain. Some clones are missing from TCRdb's copy, which holds only in-frame ones; the method was immunoSEQ multiplex PCR. Of 200,000 to 250,000 clones listed, around 89% are singletons. The sample is drawn from a study of blood T cell repertoires in COVID-19. Participant-given clinical history determined each cohort assignment. This clonotype originated in a man aged 30-40 years who had been exposed to COVID-19. The sample taken for sequencing was PBMCs or T cells enriched from blood (not recorded which).

Here the CDR3 reads CASSSILLTGNEQYF. The DNA for the CDR3 is TGTGCCAGCAGCTCGATCCTATTAACAGGGAACGAGCAGTACTTC. The V and J genes are TRBV7-7 and TRBJ2-7; D perhaps matches TRBD1 (6 bases). The CDR3 has 15 amino acids. V shed 4 bases and J shed 5 bases, with 18 bases lying between them. Germline V gives CDR1 SSHAT, CDR2 FNYEAQ (reference sequence).